This TCR beta chain was sequenced for a study of blood T cell repertoires in COVID-19. Overall study: The United States, Italy and Spain supplied acute and convalescent COVID-19 samples. Nucleic acid was either cDNA or gDNA, and it came from T cells, B-cell-depleted T cells, or PBMCs.

Trimming took 1 base from V and 4 from J, leaving 7 bases between them. The CDR3 covers 13 residues. Germline V gives CDR1 LGHDT, CDR2 YNNKEL (reference sequence). Original data processing: Reference gene primer amplification gave estimated nucleated cell counts. Assay: immunoSEQ multiplex PCR; the TCRdb copy retains only in-frame clones and omits some. V and J calls and clone size follow that table, whereas D and trimming were derived from the DNA. Of approximately 97,000 clones listed, almost 85% are singletons. The source material was peripheral blood. The chain recombines TRBV3-1 (or the pseudogene TRBV3-2) with TRBJ1-2; a possible D gene is TRBD1 (6 bases). This TCR derives from a man aged 40-49 years with active or convalescent COVID-19. The CDR3 region is CASSQGTVYGYTF. The DNA of the CDR3 is TGTGCCAGCAGCCAAGGGACAGTCTATGGCTACACCTTC.